The 17 T cell receptor beta chains below come from one sample, sequenced in a study of shared clonotypes between healthy human individuals. The table came from immunoSEQ multiplex PCR; TCRdb's copy has only in-frame clones and leaves some out. The data contain roughly 410,000 clones, roughly 96% of them singletons. Sequences were obtained from memory CD8+ T cells sorted from blood. This sample's subset: CD45RO+ cells pooled with CCR7-negative TemRA cells. The receptor set was obtained from a man younger than 45 in good health.

The V gene is TRBV6-1, the J gene TRBJ1-2, with D tentatively TRBD1 (5 bases). The germline CDR1 and CDR2 sequences are MNHNS and SASEGT. The CDR3 is 14 residues long. Trimming pared 5 bases from V and 4 bases from J, leaving 14 bases between. The CDR3 DNA is TGTGCCAGCAGTCCCCCCCGCAGGGCCTATGGCTACACCTTC. Protein: CASSPPRRAYGYTF.

The J gene is TRBJ2-7, the V gene TRBV10-3, with 9 nucleotides matching TRBD1. Germline V gene lookup returns CDR1 ENHRY and CDR2 SYGVKD. The CDR3 is 14 amino acids. V shed 2 bases and J 3 bases; nucleotides not matched to a gene: 2. CDR3 residues: CAISEEDRGYEQYF. DNA for the CDR3: TGTGCCATCAGTGAGGAGGACAGGGGCTACGAGCAGTACTTC.

V gene TRBV30 combines with J gene TRBJ1-2, with D unresolved. Germline V gene lookup returns CDR1 GTSNPN and CDR2 SVGIG (reference sequence). CDR3 length equals 12 residues. Trimming took 0 bases from V and 8 from J, leaving 10 bases between them. CDR3 amino acids: CAWSVSGVGYTF. DNA for the CDR3: TGTGCCTGGAGTGTATCTGGGGTCGGCTACACCTTC. The full variable domain, with the rest looked up from reference TRBV30 and TRBJ1-2, is SQTIHQWPATLVQPVGSPLSLECTVEGTSNPNLYWYRQAAGRGLQLLFYSVGIGQISSEVPQNLSASRPQDRQFILSSKKLLLSDSGFYLCAWSVSGVGYTFGSGTRLTVV.

The gene calls are TRBV6-5 and TRBJ1-5; 9 nucleotides align to TRBD1. V trimming: 4 bases; J trimming: 7 bases; junction bases outside the gene matches: 5. Looked up from germline, CDR1 is MNHEY and CDR2 is SVGAGI. The CDR3 totals 14 residues. CDR3 sequence reads: CASSSQGAGQPQHF. In nucleotides, the CDR3 is TGTGCCAGCAGTTCACAGGGGGCGGGACAGCCCCAGCATTTT.

This chain's CDR3 is CASSPRQGAGELFF. The CDR3 nucleotides read TGTGCCAGCAGTCCCAGACAGGGGGCCGGGGAGCTGTTTTTT. V is TRBV2 and J is TRBJ2-2, with 9 bases lining up with TRBD1. Looked up from germline, CDR1 is SNHLY and CDR2 is FYNNEI. The CDR3 has 14 amino acids. Trimming removed 5 bases from V and 6 bases from J; junction bases left unmatched: 4.

The chain combines TRBV18 with TRBJ1-1; D not resolved. V gave up 2 bases and J gave up 1 base, with 17 bases separating them. The CDR3 has 17 residues. Germline-derived CDR1 and CDR2 are KGHSH and LQKENI. CDR3 sequence: CASSPVEKPWTNTEAFF. CDR3 DNA sequence: TGTGCCAGCTCACCAGTGGAGAAACCCTGGACGAACACTGAAGCTTTCTTT.

The CDR3 coding sequence is TGTGCCAGCAGCGACCCCCAGACAGCCCAAGATACGCAGTATTTT. Its translation: CASSDPQTAQDTQYF. The gene calls are TRBV5-8 and TRBJ2-3; maybe TRBD1 (5 bases). CDR1 and CDR2 (germline): SGHTS, YDEGEE. This CDR3 has 15 residues. Trimming stripped 4 bases from V and 5 bases from J, with 17 bases between.

The CDR3 coding sequence is TGTGCCAGCAGTTTAGATTACCCCTGTTTTCCTCGTAGTTTCAGGTACGAGCAGTACTTC. Its protein is CASSLDYPCFPRSFRYEQYF. The rearrangement uses TRBV27 and TRBJ2-7; D is undetermined. CDR1 and CDR2 from the germline V gene are MNHEY and SMNVEV (reference sequence). This CDR3 is 20 amino acids long. V was trimmed by 2 bases and J by 4 bases, leaving 30 bases between them.

This chain uses TRBV30 with TRBJ2-7, with 12 bases aligning to TRBD1. Germline V gives CDR1 GTSNPN, CDR2 SVGIG (reference sequence). V trimming: 1 base; J trimming: 5 bases; junction bases outside the gene matches: 3. The CDR3 is 14 amino acids. The CDR3 here is CAWSEGTGGHEQYF. Written as DNA, the CDR3 is TGTGCCTGGAGTGAAGGGACAGGGGGCCACGAGCAGTACTTC.

This chain joins TRBV2 and TRBJ2-5; 9 nucleotides line up with TRBD2. Germline V gene lookup returns CDR1 SNHLY and CDR2 FYNNEI. V lost 5 bases to trimming and J lost 4 bases; unmatched junction nucleotides: 8. The CDR3 is made up of 15 amino acids. CDR3 sequence (DNA): TGTGCCAGCAGTCTACTAGCGGGTGGGAGAGAGACCCAGTACTTC. It specifies CASSLLAGGRETQYF. Full variable domain (missing parts from reference TRBV2 and TRBJ2-5): EPEVTQTPSHQVTQMGQEVILRCVPISNHLYFYWYRQILGQKVEFLVSFYNNEISEKSEIFDDQFSVERPDGSNFTLKIRSTKLEDSAMYFCASSLLAGGRETQYFGPGTRLLVL.

The rearrangement joins TRBV28 to TRBJ2-6; tentatively, D is TRBD1 (6 bases). The CDR3 covers 17 residues. The germline gives CDR1 MDHEN, CDR2 SYDVKM. The germline V and J ends were trimmed by 6 bases and 2 bases, with 17 bases remaining between them. The DNA of the CDR3 is TGTGCCAGCAGCCAGGGACACCTCCCTCCTGGGGCCAACGTCCTGACTTTC. Translating gives CASSQGHLPPGANVLTF. Supplemented by reference TRBV28 and TRBJ2-6, the full variable domain reads DVKVTQSSRYLVKRTGEKVFLECVQDMDHENMFWYRQDPGLGLRLIYFSYDVKMKEKGDIPEGYSVSREKKERFSLILESASTNQTSMYLCASSQGHLPPGANVLTFGAGSRLTVL.

The chain uses TRBV7-9 and TRBJ2-5; TRBD2 agrees at 12 bases. The CDR3 is 15 residues long. Germline CDR1 and CDR2: SEHNR and FQNEAQ (reference sequence). Trimming took 5 bases from V and 1 from J; bases not matched to a gene: 2. DNA of the CDR3: TGTGCCAGCAGCCGGACTAGCGGGGTCCAAGAGACCCAGTACTTC. Translating it yields CASSRTSGVQETQYF.

The V call is TRBV9, the J call TRBJ2-3; unclear D gene. The CDR3 consists of 15 residues. Looked up from germline, CDR1 is SGDLS and CDR2 is YYNGEE. The V end lost 2 bases, the J end lost 0 bases, and 10 bases lay between the germline ends. The CDR3 sequence is CASSVRLASTDTQYF. CDR3 coding DNA: TGTGCCAGCAGCGTTAGACTGGCTAGCACAGATACGCAGTATTTT. Variable domain in full (rest from reference TRBV9 and TRBJ2-3): DSGVTQTPKHLITATGQRVTLRCSPRSGDLSVYWYQQSLDQGLQFLIQYYNGEERAKGNILERFSAQQFPDLHSELNLSSLELGDSALYFCASSVRLASTDTQYFGPGTRLTVL.

Notes on this clone: This same CDR3 is encoded by further DNA sequences in the sample. The rearrangement links TRBV7-9 to TRBJ1-1; no clear D. Germline values: CDR1 SEHNR, CDR2 FQNEAQ (reference sequence). CDR3 size: 13 residues. With 1 base removed from V and 1 base from J, the gap between germline ends came to 4 bases. CDR3 protein: CASSLDSNTEAFF. The CDR3 DNA follows: TGTGCCAGCAGCTTAGACTCGAACACTGAAGCTTTCTTT. Using reference TRBV7-9 and TRBJ1-1 for the parts outside the CDR3, the full variable domain is DTGVSQNPRHKITKRGQNVTFRCDPISEHNRLYWYRQTLGQGPEFLTYFQNEAQLEKSRLLSDRFSAERPKGSFSTLEIQRTEQGDSAMYLCASSLDSNTEAFFGQGTRLTVV.

This chain joins TRBV30 and TRBJ2-4, with 7 bases fitting TRBD1. J lost 4 bases, V lost 1 base, and 4 bases had no gene match. The CDR3 contains 14 residues. CDR1 is GTSNPN, CDR2 SVGIG, per germline (reference sequence). The CDR3 nucleotides are TGTGCCTGGAGTGCGCCGGGACAGAAAAACATTCAGTACTTC. It encodes CAWSAPGQKNIQYF.

The count of this clone is one. Compared with germline, one end of the junction differs, possibly owing to a read error. The chain combines TRBV7-7 with TRBJ2-2; D remains unclear. Germline CDR1 reads SSHAT; CDR2 reads FNYEAQ (reference sequence). The CDR3 loop spans 14 amino acids. The CDR3 bases are TGTGCTAGCAGCTCGGGTTCGAACACCGGGGAGCTGTTTTTT. Its protein product is CASSSGSNTGELFF.

The CDR3 region is CASSLYAGDTYEQYF. The CDR3 DNA follows: TGTGCCAGCAGTTTATACGCAGGCGACACCTACGAGCAGTACTTC. The chain recombines TRBV28 with TRBJ2-7; D not resolved. The CDR3 sequence is 15 residues long. Germline assignment: CDR1 MDHEN and CDR2 SYDVKM. The V gene lost 1 base and the J gene lost 2 bases, with 12 bases spanning the gap.